The clone carrying this TCR beta chain was observed at least ten times. Antigen specificity is unknown. The sample comes from a study of identical twins. Each CDR3 protein is one row after TCRdb ran MiXCR on the 5' RACE reads. This table holds some 97,000 distinct CDR3 sequences, 5.5% to 7% found once. Study-wide results and limits: The authors drew conclusions from cross-sectional statistical analysis rather than following the same donors. Out-of-frame alpha sequences common to twins exhibited a surplus of low generation probability. For out-of-frame beta sequences, excess twin sharing was weaker.

The CDR3 covers 13 residues. Germline CDR1 is MNHEY and CDR2 is SVGAGI. The germline V and J ends were trimmed by 6 bases and 3 bases, with 9 bases remaining between them. The sequenced sample consisted of memory T cells sorted from blood. The receptor's source is a woman aged 50 to 60 in good health. This sequence joins TRBV6-5 and TRBJ2-4; D gene unclear. CDR3 loop: CASSPPGKNIQYF. The CDR3 DNA reads TGTGCCAGCAGCCCCCCGGGCAAAAACATTCAGTACTTC.